This TCR beta chain was documented in a study of T-cell reconstitution after alpha-beta-depleted transplantation in children. Preparation of the TCRbeta library involved a method that used unique molecular identifiers. Using its own MiXCR run on the PCR reads, TCRdb lists one record per CDR3 protein. In the table there are hundreds of thousands of distinct CDR3 sequences, about an eighth of which are singletons. The CDR3 covers 15 residues. From germline, CDR1 is MNHEY and CDR2 SVGEGT. The V gene lost 3 bases and the J gene lost 3 bases, with 15 bases spanning the gap. The chain has TRBV6-2 or TRBV6-3 and TRBJ2-7, with a possible D match to TRBD2 (6 bases). The sample in question was PBMCs, mostly from graft donor cells, obtained 360 days after TCRalphabeta/CD19-depleted stem cell transplant. The sequence came from a male patient aged 5 to 17 who had a stem cell transplant for acute myeloid leukemia, so the T cells may come from the graft donor. The CDR3, as DNA: TGTGCCAGCAGTTATTCATCTAGCGCGTACTACGAGCAGTACTTC. It specifies CASSYSSSAYYEQYF.